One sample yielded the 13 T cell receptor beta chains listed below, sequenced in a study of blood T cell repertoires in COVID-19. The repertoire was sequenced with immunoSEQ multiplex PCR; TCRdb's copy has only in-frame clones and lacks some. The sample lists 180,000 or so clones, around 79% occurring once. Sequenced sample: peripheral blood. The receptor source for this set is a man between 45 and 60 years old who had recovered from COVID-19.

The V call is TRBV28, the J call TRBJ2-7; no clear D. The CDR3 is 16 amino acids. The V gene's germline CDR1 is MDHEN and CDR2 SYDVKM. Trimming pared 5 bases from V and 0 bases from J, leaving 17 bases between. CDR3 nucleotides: TGTGCCAGCAGTCCCGGCGCCAGGTTAATCTCCTACGAGCAGTACTTC. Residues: CASSPGARLISYEQYF.

CDR3 sequence (DNA): TGTGCCAGCAGCCAAGGATCTAGCGGCACAGATACGCAGTATTTT. Amino acids: CASSQGSSGTDTQYF. This chain uses TRBV3-1 (or the pseudogene TRBV3-2) with TRBJ2-3, with D tentatively TRBD2 (6 bases). The CDR3 is 15 residues long. In germline, CDR1 is LGHDT, CDR2 YNNKEL (reference sequence). Deletions cut 1 base from V and 1 base from J, with 9 bases between.

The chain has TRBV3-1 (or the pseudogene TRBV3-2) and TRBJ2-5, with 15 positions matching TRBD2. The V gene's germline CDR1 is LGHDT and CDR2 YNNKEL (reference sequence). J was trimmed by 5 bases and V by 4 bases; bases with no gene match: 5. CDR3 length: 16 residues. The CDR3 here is CASSPGLAGGLETQYF. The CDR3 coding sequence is TGTGCCAGCAGCCCCGGACTAGCGGGAGGGTTGGAGACCCAGTACTTC.

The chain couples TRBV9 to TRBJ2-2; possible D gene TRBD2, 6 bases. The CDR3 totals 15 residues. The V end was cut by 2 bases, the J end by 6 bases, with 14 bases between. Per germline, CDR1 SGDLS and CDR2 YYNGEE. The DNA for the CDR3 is TGTGCCAGCAGCGTTCAGACTAGTTTACCCGGGGAGCTGTTTTTT. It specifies CASSVQTSLPGELFF.

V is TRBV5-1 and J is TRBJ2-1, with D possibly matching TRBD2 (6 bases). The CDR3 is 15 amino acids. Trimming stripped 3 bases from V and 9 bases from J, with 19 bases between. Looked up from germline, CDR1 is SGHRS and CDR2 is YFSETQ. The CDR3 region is CASSSSVGGTGEQFF. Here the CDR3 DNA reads TGCGCCAGCAGCTCCAGTGTGGGAGGTACGGGTGAGCAGTTCTTC.

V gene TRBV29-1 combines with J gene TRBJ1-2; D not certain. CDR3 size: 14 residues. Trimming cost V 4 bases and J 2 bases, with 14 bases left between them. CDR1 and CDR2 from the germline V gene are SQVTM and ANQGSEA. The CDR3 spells CSVGEAGRNYGYTF. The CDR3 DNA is TGCAGCGTTGGGGAGGCAGGCCGCAACTATGGCTACACCTTC.

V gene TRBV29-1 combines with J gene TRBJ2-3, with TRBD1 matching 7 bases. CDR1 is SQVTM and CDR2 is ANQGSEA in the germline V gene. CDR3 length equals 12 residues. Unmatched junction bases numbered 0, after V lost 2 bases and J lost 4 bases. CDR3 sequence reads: CSVETGADTQYF. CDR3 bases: TGCAGCGTTGAAACAGGGGCAGATACGCAGTATTTT.

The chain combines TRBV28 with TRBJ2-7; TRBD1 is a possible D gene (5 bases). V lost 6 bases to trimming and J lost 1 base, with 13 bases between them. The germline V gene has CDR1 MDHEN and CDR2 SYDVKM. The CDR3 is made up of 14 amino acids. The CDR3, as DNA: TGTGCCAGCAGCGCAAGGGGATATTCCTACGAGCAGTACTTC. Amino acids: CASSARGYSYEQYF.

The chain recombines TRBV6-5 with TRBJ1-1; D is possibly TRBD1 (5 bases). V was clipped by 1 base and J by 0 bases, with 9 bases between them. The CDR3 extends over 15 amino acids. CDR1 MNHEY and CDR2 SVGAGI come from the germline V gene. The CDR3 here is CASSYLTAMNTEAFF. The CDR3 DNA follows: TGTGCCAGCAGTTACTTGACAGCCATGAACACTGAAGCTTTCTTT.

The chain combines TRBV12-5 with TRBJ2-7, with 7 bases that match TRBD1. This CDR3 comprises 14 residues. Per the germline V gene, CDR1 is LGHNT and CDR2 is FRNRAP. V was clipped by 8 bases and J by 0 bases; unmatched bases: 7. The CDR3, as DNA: TGTGCTAGTAGACGGACAGGCGGCTCCTACGAGCAGTACTTC. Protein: CASRRTGGSYEQYF.

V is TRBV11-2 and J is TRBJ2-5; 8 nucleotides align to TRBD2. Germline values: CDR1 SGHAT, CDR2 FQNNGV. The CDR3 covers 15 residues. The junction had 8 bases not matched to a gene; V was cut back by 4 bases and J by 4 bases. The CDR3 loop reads CASSYSSGEGETQYF. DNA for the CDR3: TGTGCCAGCAGCTACAGTAGCGGGGAGGGAGAGACCCAGTACTTC.

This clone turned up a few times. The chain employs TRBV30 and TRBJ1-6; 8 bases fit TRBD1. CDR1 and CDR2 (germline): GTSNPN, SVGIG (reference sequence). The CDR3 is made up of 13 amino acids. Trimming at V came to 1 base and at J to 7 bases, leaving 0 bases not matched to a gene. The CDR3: CAWSGQGNSPLHF. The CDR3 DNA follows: TGTGCCTGGAGTGGACAGGGGAATTCACCCCTCCACTTT.

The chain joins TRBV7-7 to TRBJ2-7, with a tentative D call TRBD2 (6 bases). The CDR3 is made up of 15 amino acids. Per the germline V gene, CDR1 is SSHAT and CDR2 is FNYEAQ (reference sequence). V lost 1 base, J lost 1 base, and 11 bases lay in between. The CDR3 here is CASSLGSGFSYEQYF. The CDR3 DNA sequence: TGTGCCAGCAGCTTAGGTAGCGGTTTTTCCTACGAGCAGTACTTC.